A single T cell receptor (beta chain) is shown here with its context. Its antigen is currently unknown. These data are taken from a study of T cells after yellow fever vaccination. About the study: The fractions with low cell numbers were processed using SMART-Seq v4 Ultra Low Input.

Universal primer sites and UMIs were introduced during 5'RACE template-switching synthesis of TCR cDNA. One entry per CDR3 protein results from TCRdb running MiXCR on the 5' RACE reads. The profile covers some 500,000 distinct CDR3 sequences, with about 14% appearing a single time and over 11% taken by the ten largest. Study-wide results and limits: Overlap between CD4 and CD8 compartments was detected for a small share of clonotypes. Most primary-vaccination clones recurred post-booster (roughly 97% CD4, roughly 90% CD8).

The sequence came from a young man who received the YFV17D yellow fever vaccine. The starting material was PBMCs, obtained on the day of the yellow fever booster vaccination.

CDR3 sequence reads: CASSTVLAGDDNEQFF. For the CDR3, the DNA is TGCGCCAGCAGCACCGTCCTAGCGGGAGACGACAATGAGCAGTTCTTC. V gene TRBV4-1 combines with J gene TRBJ2-1; 10 positions match TRBD2. Germline V gene sequence: CDR1 MGHRA, CDR2 YSYEKL. J lost 5 bases, V lost 5 bases, and 9 bases had no gene match. The CDR3 covers 16 residues.